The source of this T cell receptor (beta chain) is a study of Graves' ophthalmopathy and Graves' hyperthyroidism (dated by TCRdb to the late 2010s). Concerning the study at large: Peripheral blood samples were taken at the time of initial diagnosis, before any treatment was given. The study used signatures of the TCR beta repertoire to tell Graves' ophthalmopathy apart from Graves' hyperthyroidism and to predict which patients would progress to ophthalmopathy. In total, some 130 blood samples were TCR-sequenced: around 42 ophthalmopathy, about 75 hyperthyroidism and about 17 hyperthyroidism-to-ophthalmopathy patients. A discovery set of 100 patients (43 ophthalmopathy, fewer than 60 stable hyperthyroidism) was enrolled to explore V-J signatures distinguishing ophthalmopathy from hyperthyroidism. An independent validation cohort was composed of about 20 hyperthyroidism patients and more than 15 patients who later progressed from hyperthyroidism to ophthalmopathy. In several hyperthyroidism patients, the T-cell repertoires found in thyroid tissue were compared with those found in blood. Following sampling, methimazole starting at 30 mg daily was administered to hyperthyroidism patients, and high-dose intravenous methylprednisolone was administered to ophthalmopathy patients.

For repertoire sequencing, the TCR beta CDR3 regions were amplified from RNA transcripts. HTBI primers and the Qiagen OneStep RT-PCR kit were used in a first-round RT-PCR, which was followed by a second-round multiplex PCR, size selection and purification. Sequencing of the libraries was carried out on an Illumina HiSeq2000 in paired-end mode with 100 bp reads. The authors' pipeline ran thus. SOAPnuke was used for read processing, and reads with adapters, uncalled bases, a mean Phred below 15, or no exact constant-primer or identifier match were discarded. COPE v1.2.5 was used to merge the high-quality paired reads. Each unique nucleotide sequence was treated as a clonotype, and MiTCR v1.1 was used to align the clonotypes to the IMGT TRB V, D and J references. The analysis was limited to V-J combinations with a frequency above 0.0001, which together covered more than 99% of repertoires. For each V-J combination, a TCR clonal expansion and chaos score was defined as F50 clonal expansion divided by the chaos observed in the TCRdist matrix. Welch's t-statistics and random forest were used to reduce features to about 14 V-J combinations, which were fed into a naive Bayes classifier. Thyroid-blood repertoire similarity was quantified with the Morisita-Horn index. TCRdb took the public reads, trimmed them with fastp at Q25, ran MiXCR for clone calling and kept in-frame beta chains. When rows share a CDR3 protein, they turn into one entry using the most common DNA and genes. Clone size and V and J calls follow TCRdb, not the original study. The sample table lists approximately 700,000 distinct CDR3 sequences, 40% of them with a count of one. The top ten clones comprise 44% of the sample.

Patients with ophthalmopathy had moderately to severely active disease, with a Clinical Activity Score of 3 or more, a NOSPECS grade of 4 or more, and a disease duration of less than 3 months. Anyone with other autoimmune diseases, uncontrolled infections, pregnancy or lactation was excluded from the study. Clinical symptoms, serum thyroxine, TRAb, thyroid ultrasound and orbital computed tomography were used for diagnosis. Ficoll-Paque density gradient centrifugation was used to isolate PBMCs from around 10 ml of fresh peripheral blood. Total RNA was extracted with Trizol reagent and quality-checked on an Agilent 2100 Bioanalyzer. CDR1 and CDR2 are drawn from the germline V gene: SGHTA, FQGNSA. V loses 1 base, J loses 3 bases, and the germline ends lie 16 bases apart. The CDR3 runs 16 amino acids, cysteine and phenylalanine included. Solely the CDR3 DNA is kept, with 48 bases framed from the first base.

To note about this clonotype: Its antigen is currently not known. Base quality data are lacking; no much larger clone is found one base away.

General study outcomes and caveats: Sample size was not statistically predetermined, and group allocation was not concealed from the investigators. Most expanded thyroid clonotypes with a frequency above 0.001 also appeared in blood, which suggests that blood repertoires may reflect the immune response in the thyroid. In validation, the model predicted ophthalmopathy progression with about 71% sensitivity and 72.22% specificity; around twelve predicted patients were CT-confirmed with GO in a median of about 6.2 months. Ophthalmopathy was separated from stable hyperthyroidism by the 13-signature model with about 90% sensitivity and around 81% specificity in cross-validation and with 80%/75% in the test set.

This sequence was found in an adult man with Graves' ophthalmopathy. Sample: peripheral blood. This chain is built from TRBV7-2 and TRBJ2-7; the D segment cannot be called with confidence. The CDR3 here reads CASSLVAMPRGYEQYF. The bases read TGTGCCAGCAGCTTAGTGGCTATGCCCCGCGGCTACGAGCAGTACTTC. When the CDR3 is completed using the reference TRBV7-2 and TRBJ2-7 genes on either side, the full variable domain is GAGVSQSPSNKVTEKGKDVELRCDPISGHTALYWYRQSLGQGLEFLIYFQGNSAPDKSGLPSDRFSAERTGGSVSTLTIQRTQQEDSAVYLCASSLVAMPRGYEQYFGPGTRLTVT.